The rows below give T cell receptor beta chains drawn from one sample of a study of blood T cell repertoires in COVID-19. This table comes from immunoSEQ multiplex PCR, and its TCRdb copy is limited to in-frame clones, with some not included. The table shows some 180,000 clones, with less than 90% occurring only once. Source material: PBMCs or T cells enriched from blood (not recorded which). These receptor sequences come from a young woman who had been exposed to COVID-19. Both conserved end residues are part of each CDR3. The order of the fields is J gene, V gene, CDR3 protein.

J gene: TRBJ1-6
V gene: TRBV5-1
CDR3 protein: CASSLDRTGSSYNSPLHF

J gene: TRBJ1-2
V gene: TRBV9
CDR3 protein: CASSVDSRTSYGYTF

J gene: TRBJ2-1
V gene: TRBV4-1
CDR3 protein: CASSQVPSGGANEQFF

J gene: TRBJ2-7
V gene: TRBV5-4
CDR3 protein: CASSSTGDGSVRQYF

J gene: TRBJ1-5
V gene: TRBV30
CDR3 protein: CAWNEGRGSQHF

J gene: TRBJ1-1
V gene: TRBV19
CDR3 protein: CASSFSATNTEAFF

J gene: TRBJ2-1
V gene: TRBV9
CDR3 protein: CASSGRTSGGSSSYNEQFF

J gene: TRBJ2-4
V gene: TRBV7-2
CDR3 protein: CASSLGAPKNIQYF

J gene: TRBJ2-1
V gene: TRBV2
CDR3 protein: CASSEEAGGSYNEQFF

J gene: TRBJ1-2
V gene: TRBV6-1
CDR3 protein: CASSEARVYGYTF

J gene: TRBJ1-2
V gene: TRBV6-5
CDR3 protein: CASRTVPYGYTF

J gene: TRBJ1-1
V gene: TRBV5-1
CDR3 protein: CASSLGPGNLGAFF

J gene: TRBJ2-3
V gene: TRBV7-9
CDR3 protein: CASSTTSLTRDTQYF

J gene: TRBJ1-2
V gene: TRBV9
CDR3 protein: CASSATRWAGGSYGYTF

J gene: TRBJ2-3
V gene: TRBV5-6
CDR3 protein: CASSLGLVTQYF

J gene: TRBJ1-3
V gene: TRBV5-4
CDR3 protein: CASSLAGNSGNTIYF

J gene: TRBJ1-2
V gene: TRBV12-3/TRBV12-4
CDR3 protein: CASSNRGNYGYTF

J gene: TRBJ2-7
V gene: TRBV4-3
CDR3 protein: CASSPEHSGGLYEQYF

J gene: TRBJ2-1
V gene: TRBV7-2
CDR3 protein: CASSGWRLAGGTNEQFF

J gene: TRBJ1-1
V gene: TRBV2
CDR3 protein: CASRGQGLNTEAFF

J gene: TRBJ1-6
V gene: TRBV4-3
CDR3 protein: CASSQDGAASSYNSPLHF

J gene: TRBJ2-1
V gene: TRBV7-9
CDR3 protein: CASTHRDIYNEQFF

J gene: TRBJ1-1
V gene: TRBV14
CDR3 protein: CASSGTKRSEAFF

J gene: TRBJ2-7
V gene: TRBV4-1
CDR3 protein: CASSHWGGAYEQYF

J gene: TRBJ2-1
V gene: TRBV27
CDR3 protein: CASSLAGVYSNEQFF

J gene: TRBJ1-4
V gene: TRBV7-8
CDR3 protein: CASKSQGSATNEKLFF

J gene: TRBJ1-2
V gene: TRBV7-2
CDR3 protein: CASSLGGQGIVDFNYGYTF

J gene: TRBJ1-2
V gene: TRBV5-4
CDR3 protein: CASRDTIYGYTF

J gene: TRBJ1-6
V gene: TRBV19
CDR3 protein: CASSGGSYNSPLHF

J gene: TRBJ1-4
V gene: TRBV2
CDR3 protein: CASTGRQGSEKLFF

J gene: TRBJ2-3
V gene: TRBV27
CDR3 protein: CASSGTAADTQYF

J gene: TRBJ1-1
V gene: TRBV7-2
CDR3 protein: CASGTRQGMNTEAFF

J gene: TRBJ2-2
V gene: TRBV9
CDR3 protein: CASSVLQGGTGELFF

J gene: TRBJ1-6
V gene: TRBV7-9
CDR3 protein: CASSPGGGRSPLHF

J gene: TRBJ2-7
V gene: TRBV7-2
CDR3 protein: CASSLDASGAYEQYF

J gene: TRBJ2-3
V gene: TRBV23-1
CDR3 protein: CASSQSSPSSGGNTSTDTQYF

J gene: TRBJ2-7
V gene: TRBV27
CDR3 protein: CATANGRGRGYEQYF

J gene: TRBJ2-1
V gene: TRBV14
CDR3 protein: CASSHSVGEQFF

J gene: TRBJ1-2
V gene: TRBV12-3/TRBV12-4
CDR3 protein: CASSLGAGYGYTF

J gene: TRBJ2-1
V gene: TRBV6-2/TRBV6-3
CDR3 protein: CASSYSRLAGGNNLNEQFF

J gene: TRBJ1-3
V gene: TRBV9
CDR3 protein: CASSDYTGFGNTIYF

J gene: TRBJ1-6
V gene: TRBV24-1
CDR3 protein: CATSESSQVNNSPLHF

J gene: TRBJ2-5
V gene: TRBV4-1
CDR3 protein: CASSQESKGQVLETQYF

J gene: TRBJ1-1
V gene: TRBV27
CDR3 protein: CASSSPRWANTEAFF

J gene: TRBJ1-5
V gene: TRBV6-6
CDR3 protein: CASRPDRQSGPQHF

J gene: TRBJ1-5
V gene: TRBV2
CDR3 protein: CASSEGRGVGNQPQHF

J gene: TRBJ2-7
V gene: TRBV5-1
CDR3 protein: CASSLGQAGPYEQYF

J gene: TRBJ1-6
V gene: TRBV27
CDR3 protein: CASSAGLVSPLHF

J gene: TRBJ1-2
V gene: TRBV5-6
CDR3 protein: CASTGVANYGYTF

J gene: TRBJ1-5
V gene: TRBV7-2
CDR3 protein: CASSLQGNSNQPQHF

J gene: TRBJ1-2
V gene: TRBV6-4
CDR3 protein: CASSETRSSGYTF